Presented here are 14 T cell receptor beta chains from one specimen sequenced in a study of cytomegalovirus exposure and HLA in healthy donors. The table came from immunoSEQ multiplex PCR; TCRdb's copy has only in-frame clones and leaves some out. The sample records 110,000 or so clones, about nine tenths being singletons. The sample comprised PBMCs. The receptors originated from a young man in good health and CMV-seronegative.

The rearrangement links TRBV7-9 to TRBJ1-2; 7 bases are a match to TRBD1. Trimming at V came to 2 bases and at J to 5 bases, leaving 5 bases not matched to a gene. Germline values: CDR1 SEHNR, CDR2 FQNEAQ (reference sequence). The CDR3 is made up of 14 amino acids. The CDR3 sequence is CASSLSGTEYGYTF. CDR3 in DNA: TGTGCCAGCAGCTTATCTGGGACAGAGTATGGCTACACCTTC.

Of note for this clone: Germline and junction disagree at one end, which may indicate a read error. This chain uses TRBV29-1 with TRBJ2-1, with TRBD1 matching 10 bases. The CDR3 is 14 amino acids. The germline CDR1 and CDR2 sequences are SQVTM and ANQGSEA. CDR3 residues: CSVEGDRGFNEQFF. The CDR3 nucleotides are TGCAGCGTCGAAGGGGACAGGGGTTTTAATGAGCAGTTCTTC.

The chain joins TRBV9 to TRBJ2-5; tentative D call: TRBD1 (5 bases). V was clipped by 2 bases and J by 6 bases, with 11 bases between them. The CDR3 extends over 13 amino acids. Germline V CDR1 and CDR2: SGDLS, YYNGEE. CDR3 DNA: TGTGCCAGCAGCGTCCAGGGTGTGCAGACCCAGTACTTC. This gives the protein CASSVQGVQTQYF.

The chain employs TRBV27 and TRBJ1-5; D unresolved. Trimming took off 2 bases at V and 5 bases at J, with 19 bases between the two ends. Germline V gene sequence: CDR1 MNHEY, CDR2 SMNVEV (reference sequence). The CDR3 is 17 residues long. As DNA, the CDR3 is TGTGCCAGCAGTTTACTGGCGCGCGGGCGGATGGATCAGCCCCAGCATTTT. Amino acids: CASSLLARGRMDQPQHF.

The CDR3 protein is CASSRETGLDTQYF. Here the CDR3 DNA reads TGCGCCAGCAGTCGTGAGACAGGTTTAGATACGCAGTATTTT. The chain links TRBV4-1 to TRBJ2-3, with D possibly matching TRBD1 (6 bases). V was trimmed by 6 bases and J by 5 bases, leaving 15 bases between them. Germline V lookup: CDR1 MGHRA, CDR2 YSYEKL. The CDR3 runs to 14 residues.

In DNA form, the CDR3 reads TGCGCCAGCAGCCATTCTGACAACTACGAGCAGTACTTC. It yields the protein CASSHSDNYEQYF. The chain has TRBV4-3 and TRBJ2-7, with no clear D. CDR1 is LGHNA and CDR2 is YSLEER in the germline V gene. V was cut by 3 bases and J by 3 bases, with 9 bases left in between. This CDR3 is built from 13 residues.

This CDR3 reads CASSQVFRGNTEAFF. The CDR3 DNA reads TGCGCCAGCAGCCAAGTATTTAGGGGGAACACTGAAGCTTTCTTT. The chain employs TRBV4-3 and TRBJ1-1; D might be TRBD1 (5 bases). From germline, CDR1 is LGHNA and CDR2 YSLEER. V shed 1 base and J shed 1 base, with 10 bases lying between them. The CDR3 extends over 15 amino acids.

The chain employs TRBV5-1 and TRBJ2-7; 8 bases match TRBD1. Per the germline V gene, CDR1 is SGHRS and CDR2 is YFSETQ. J was trimmed by 3 bases and V by 4 bases; bases with no gene match: 9. CDR3 length equals 15 residues. CDR3 in DNA: TGCGCCAGCAGCCCGATACTTGGACAGGGCTACGAGCAGTACTTC. As protein: CASSPILGQGYEQYF. Full variable domain (remainder filled in from reference TRBV5-1 and TRBJ2-7): KAGVTQTPRYLIKTRGQQVTLSCSPISGHRSVSWYQQTPGQGLQFLFEYFSETQRNKGNFPGRFSGRQFSNSRSEMNVSTLELGDSALYLCASSPILGQGYEQYFGPGTRLTVT.

The sample holds one count of this clone. This sequence joins TRBV7-2 and TRBJ1-2; D may be TRBD1 (5 bases). V was cut by 3 bases and J by 2 bases, with 7 bases left in between. The CDR3 loop spans 13 amino acids. CDR1 and CDR2 (germline): SGHTA, FQGNSA. The CDR3 is CASSFSGNYGYTF. The CDR3 region has the DNA TGTGCCAGCAGCTTTTCAGGGAACTATGGCTACACCTTC.

This clone was seen only once. This chain uses TRBV4-3 with TRBJ2-2, with 8 bases that match TRBD2. Germline V gene lookup returns CDR1 LGHNA and CDR2 YSLEER. This CDR3 has 18 residues. V shed 0 bases and J 6 bases; nucleotides not matched to a gene: 12. CDR3 loop: CASSQDWFGGGLAGELFF. The CDR3 DNA follows: TGCGCCAGCAGCCAAGATTGGTTCGGCGGGGGGCTCGCCGGGGAGCTGTTTTTT.

The CDR3 protein is CASSFTRRGNQPQHF. CDR3 nucleotide sequence: TGTGCCAGCAGTTTCACGCGGCGGGGCAATCAGCCCCAGCATTTT. The J gene is TRBJ1-5, the V gene TRBV28; the D is unclear. Trimming stripped 3 bases from V and 2 bases from J, with 11 bases between. Germline CDR1 is MDHEN and CDR2 is SYDVKM. The length of the CDR3 is 15 residues.

This chain joins TRBV5-1 and TRBJ1-4; D gene unclear. The CDR3 is 14 amino acids. V lost 0 bases and J 5 bases, leaving 8 bases between the germline ends. Germline CDR1 is SGHRS and CDR2 is YFSETQ. CDR3: CASSLANPNEKLFF. CDR3 nucleotide sequence: TGCGCCAGCAGCTTGGCTAATCCAAATGAAAAACTGTTTTTT.

This clone was counted only a few times. The J gene is TRBJ2-2, the V gene TRBV5-1; no reliable D call. The CDR3 loop spans 15 amino acids. V was trimmed by 4 bases and J by 3 bases, leaving 13 bases between them. Germline CDR1 and CDR2: SGHRS and YFSETQ. The CDR3 sequence: CASSGTGSYTGELFF. DNA for the CDR3: TGCGCCAGCAGCGGAACCGGGTCTTACACCGGGGAGCTGTTTTTT.

The chain has TRBV27 and TRBJ2-7; D unresolved. V was cut by 5 bases and J by 1 base, with 6 bases left in between. Germline CDR1 reads MNHEY; CDR2 reads SMNVEV (reference sequence). This CDR3 has 12 amino acids. CDR3 in amino acids: CASSLVSYEQYF. The CDR3 nucleotides read TGTGCCAGCAGTCTCGTTTCCTACGAGCAGTACTTC.